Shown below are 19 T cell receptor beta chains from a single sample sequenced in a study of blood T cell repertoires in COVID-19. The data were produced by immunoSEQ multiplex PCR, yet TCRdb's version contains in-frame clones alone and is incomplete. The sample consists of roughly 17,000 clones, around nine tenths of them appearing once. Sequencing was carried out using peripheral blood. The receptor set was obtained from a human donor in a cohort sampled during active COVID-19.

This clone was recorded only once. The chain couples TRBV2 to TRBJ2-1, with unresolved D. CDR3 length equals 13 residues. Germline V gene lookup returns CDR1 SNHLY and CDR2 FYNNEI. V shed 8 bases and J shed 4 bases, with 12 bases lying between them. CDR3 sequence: CASDEHPYNEQFF. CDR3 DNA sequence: TGTGCCAGCGATGAACACCCGTACAATGAGCAGTTCTTC.

The CDR3 sequence: CASSLVGRALGEQYF. The CDR3 DNA reads as TGTGCCAGCAGCTTAGTCGGGAGGGCCTTGGGAGAGCAGTACTTC. The chain links TRBV7-8 to TRBJ2-7; TRBD2 matches at 8 bases. CDR1 is SGHVS, CDR2 FQNEAQ, per germline. The J segment lost 7 bases and the V segment lost 1 base, leaving 9 bases of the junction unmatched. The CDR3 sequence is 15 residues long.

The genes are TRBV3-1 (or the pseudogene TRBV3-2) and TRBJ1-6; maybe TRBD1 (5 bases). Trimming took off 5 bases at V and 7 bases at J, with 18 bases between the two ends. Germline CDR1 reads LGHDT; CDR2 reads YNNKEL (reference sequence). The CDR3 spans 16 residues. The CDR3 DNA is TGTGCCAGCAGCACCCCGTCCAGGGCGAAGAATTCACCCCTCCACTTT. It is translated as CASSTPSRAKNSPLHF.

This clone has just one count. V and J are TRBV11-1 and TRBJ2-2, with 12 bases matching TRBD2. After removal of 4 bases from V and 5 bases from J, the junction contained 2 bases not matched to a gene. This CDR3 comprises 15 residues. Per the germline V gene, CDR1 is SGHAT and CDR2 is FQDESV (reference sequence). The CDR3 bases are TGTGCCAGCAGCTCTAGCGGGAGGGGGACCGGGGAGCTGTTTTTT. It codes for CASSSSGRGTGELFF.

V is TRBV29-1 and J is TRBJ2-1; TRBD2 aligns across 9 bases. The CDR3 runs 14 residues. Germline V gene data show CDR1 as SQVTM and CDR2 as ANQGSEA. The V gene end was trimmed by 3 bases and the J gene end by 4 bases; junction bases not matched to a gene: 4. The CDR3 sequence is CSVDSGSLYNEQFF. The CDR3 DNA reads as TGCAGCGTTGATAGCGGGAGTTTATACAATGAGCAGTTCTTC.

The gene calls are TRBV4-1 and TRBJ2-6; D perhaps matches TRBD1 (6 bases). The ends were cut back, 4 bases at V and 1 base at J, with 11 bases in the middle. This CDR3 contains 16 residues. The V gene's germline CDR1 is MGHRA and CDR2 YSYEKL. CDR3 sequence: CASSPQGSSGANVLTF. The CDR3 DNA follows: TGCGCCAGCAGCCCACAGGGTTCTTCTGGGGCCAACGTCCTGACTTTC.

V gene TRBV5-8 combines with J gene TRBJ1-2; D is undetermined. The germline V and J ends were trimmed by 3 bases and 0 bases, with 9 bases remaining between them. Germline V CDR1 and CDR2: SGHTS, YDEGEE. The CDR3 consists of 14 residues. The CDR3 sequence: CASSWPMTNYGYTF. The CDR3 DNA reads TGTGCCAGCAGCTGGCCAATGACTAACTATGGCTACACCTTC.

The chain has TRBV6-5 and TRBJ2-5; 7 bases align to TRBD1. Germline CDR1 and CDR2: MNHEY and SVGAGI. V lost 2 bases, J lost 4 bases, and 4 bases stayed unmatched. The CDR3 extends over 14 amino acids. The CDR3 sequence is CASSYNRGTETQYF. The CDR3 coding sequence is TGTGCCAGCAGTTACAACAGGGGTACAGAGACCCAGTACTTC.

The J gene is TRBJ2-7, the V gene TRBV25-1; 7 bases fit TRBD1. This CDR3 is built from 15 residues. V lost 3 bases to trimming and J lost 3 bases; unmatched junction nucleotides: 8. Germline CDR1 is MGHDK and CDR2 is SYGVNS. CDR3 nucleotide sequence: TGTGCCAGCAGTGATGGGTCCCGGGACAGCTACGAGCAGTACTTC. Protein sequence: CASSDGSRDSYEQYF.

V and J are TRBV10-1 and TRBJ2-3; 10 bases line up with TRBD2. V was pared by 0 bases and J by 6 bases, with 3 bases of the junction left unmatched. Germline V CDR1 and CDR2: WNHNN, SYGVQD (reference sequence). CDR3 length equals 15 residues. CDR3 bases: TGCGCCAGCAGTGAGTCAGCGGGAGGGCCCGATACGCAGTATTTT. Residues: CASSESAGGPDTQYF.

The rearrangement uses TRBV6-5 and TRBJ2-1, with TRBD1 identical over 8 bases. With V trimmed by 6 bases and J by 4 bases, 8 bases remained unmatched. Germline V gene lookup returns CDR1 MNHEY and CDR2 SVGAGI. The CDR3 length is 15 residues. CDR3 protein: CASRPRQGWYNEQFF. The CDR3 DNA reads TGTGCCAGCAGACCCAGACAGGGGTGGTACAATGAGCAGTTCTTC.

Written as DNA, the CDR3 is TGTGCCAGCAGTCCGTTCAGGAGGGTTCAGCCCCAGCATTTT. This sequence encodes CASSPFRRVQPQHF. This rearrangement joins TRBV27 to TRBJ1-5; D unresolved. Looked up from germline, CDR1 is MNHEY and CDR2 is SMNVEV (reference sequence). CDR3 size: 14 residues. Trimming stripped 5 bases from V and 6 bases from J, with 14 bases between.

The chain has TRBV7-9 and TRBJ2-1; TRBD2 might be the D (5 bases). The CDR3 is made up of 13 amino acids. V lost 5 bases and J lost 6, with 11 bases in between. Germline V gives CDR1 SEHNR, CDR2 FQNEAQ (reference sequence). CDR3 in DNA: TGTGCCAGCAGCGAAGGACTGATCAATGAGCAGTTCTTC. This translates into CASSEGLINEQFF.

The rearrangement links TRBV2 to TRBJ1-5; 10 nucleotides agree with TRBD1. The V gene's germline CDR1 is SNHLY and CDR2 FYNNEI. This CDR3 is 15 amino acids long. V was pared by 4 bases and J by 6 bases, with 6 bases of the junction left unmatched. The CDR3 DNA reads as TGTGCCAGCAGTGTGGACAGGGGGTCGGGTCAGCCCCAGCATTTT. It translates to CASSVDRGSGQPQHF.

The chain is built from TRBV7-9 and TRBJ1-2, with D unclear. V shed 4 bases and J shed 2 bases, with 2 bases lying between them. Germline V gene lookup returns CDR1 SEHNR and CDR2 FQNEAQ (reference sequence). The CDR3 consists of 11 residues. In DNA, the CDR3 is TGTGCCAGCAGCTCGAACTATGGCTACACCTTC. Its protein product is CASSSNYGYTF. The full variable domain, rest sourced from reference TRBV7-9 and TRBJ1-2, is DTGVSQNPRHKITKRGQNVTFRCDPISEHNRLYWYRQTLGQGPEFLTYFQNEAQLEKSRLLSDRFSAERPKGSFSTLEIQRTEQGDSAMYLCASSSNYGYTFGSGTRLTVV.

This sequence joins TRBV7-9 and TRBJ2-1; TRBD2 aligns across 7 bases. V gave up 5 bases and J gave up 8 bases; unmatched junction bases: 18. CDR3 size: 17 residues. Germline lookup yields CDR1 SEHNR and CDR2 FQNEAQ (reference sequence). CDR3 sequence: CASSPPEWRSGADEQFF. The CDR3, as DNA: TGTGCCAGCAGCCCACCAGAGTGGCGCAGCGGGGCTGATGAGCAGTTCTTC.

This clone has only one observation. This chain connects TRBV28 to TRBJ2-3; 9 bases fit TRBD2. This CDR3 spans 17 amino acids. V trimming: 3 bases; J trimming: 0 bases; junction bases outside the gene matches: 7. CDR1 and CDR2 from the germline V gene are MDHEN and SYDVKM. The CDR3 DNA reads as TGTGCCAGCAGTTTTAAGCGGGAGGCCTCTAGCACAGATACGCAGTATTTT. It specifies CASSFKREASSTDTQYF.

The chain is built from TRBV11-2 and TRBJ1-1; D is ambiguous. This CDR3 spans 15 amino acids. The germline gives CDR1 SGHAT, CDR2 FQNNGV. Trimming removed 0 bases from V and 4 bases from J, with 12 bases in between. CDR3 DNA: TGTGCCAGCAGCTTAGACCCCGGAGGTGGCACTGAAGCTTTCTTT. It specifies CASSLDPGGGTEAFF.

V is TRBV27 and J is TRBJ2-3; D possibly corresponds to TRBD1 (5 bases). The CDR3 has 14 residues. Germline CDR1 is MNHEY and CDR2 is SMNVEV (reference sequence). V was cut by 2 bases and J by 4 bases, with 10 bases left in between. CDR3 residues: CASSLLGDPDTQYF. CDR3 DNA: TGTGCCAGCAGTTTACTAGGGGATCCAGATACGCAGTATTTT.